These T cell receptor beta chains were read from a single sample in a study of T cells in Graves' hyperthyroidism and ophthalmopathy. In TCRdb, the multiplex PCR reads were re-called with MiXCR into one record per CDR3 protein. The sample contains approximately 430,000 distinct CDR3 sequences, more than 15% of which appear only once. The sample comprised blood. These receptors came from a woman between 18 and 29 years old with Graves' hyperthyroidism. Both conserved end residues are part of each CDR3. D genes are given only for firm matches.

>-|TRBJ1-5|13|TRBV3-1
CASSQDHIQPQHF
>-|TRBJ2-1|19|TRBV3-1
CASSQVVSPGVHTYNEQFF
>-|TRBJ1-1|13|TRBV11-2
CASSQGDIVEAFF
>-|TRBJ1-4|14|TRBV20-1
CSASREATNEKLFF
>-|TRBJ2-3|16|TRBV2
CASFKWGSGFTDTQYF
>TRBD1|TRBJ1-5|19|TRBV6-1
CASSERWTGAENSNQPQHF
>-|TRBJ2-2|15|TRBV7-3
CASSLIHGGTGELFF
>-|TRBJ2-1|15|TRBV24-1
CATSDSSSRGDEQFF
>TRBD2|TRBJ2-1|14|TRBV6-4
CASSLAGGPAEQFF
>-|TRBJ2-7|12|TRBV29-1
CSVGPGRYEQYF
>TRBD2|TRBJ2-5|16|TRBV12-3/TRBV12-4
CASRNGTSGRKETQYF
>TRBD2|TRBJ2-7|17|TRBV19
CASSRHAGTSGTYEQYF
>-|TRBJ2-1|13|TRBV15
CATSRGKYNEQFF
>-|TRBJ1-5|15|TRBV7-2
CASSQRAGINQPQHF
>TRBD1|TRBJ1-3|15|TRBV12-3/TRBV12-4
CASTLGGDSGNTIYF
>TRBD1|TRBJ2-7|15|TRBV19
CASSRTADRVNEQYF
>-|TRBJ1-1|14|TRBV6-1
CASSGGVGGAKAFF
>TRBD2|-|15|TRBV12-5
CASGLVSGLAGPQFF
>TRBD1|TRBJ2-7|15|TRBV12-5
CASGNHRGPRDEQYF
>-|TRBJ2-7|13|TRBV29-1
CSVCIPGSDEQYF
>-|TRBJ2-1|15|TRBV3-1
CASSQDSVSYNEQFF
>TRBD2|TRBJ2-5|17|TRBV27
CASSPNPGEGSQETQYF
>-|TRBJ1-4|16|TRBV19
CASSGVSDSTNEKLFF
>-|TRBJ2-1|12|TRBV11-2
CASSLPSREQFF
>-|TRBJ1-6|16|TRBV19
CASSPAGVFRDSPLHF
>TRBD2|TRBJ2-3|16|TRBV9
CASSAALASRTDTQYF
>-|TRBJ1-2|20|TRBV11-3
CASSPRILTPDSPWDYGYTF
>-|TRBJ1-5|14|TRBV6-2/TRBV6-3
CASSPTQLHQPQHF
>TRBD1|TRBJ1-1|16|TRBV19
CASSAITGTGGPEAFF